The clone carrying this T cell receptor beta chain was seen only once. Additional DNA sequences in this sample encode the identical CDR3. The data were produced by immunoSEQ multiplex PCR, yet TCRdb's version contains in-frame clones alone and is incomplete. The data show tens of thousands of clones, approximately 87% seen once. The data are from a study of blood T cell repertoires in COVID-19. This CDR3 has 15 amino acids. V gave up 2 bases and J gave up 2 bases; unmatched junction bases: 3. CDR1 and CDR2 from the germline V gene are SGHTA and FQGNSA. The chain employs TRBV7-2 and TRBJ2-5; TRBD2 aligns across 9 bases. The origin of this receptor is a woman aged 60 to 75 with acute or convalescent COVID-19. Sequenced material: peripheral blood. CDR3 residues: CASSLTAGGQETQYF. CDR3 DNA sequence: TGTGCCAGCAGCTTAACTGCGGGGGGGCAAGAGACCCAGTACTTC.